A selection of T cell receptor beta chains follows, all from one sample in a study of CD8+ T cells in alopecia areata. Sequenced by immunoSEQ multiplex PCR; TCRdb stores in-frame clones only, minus some. This table has 200,000 to 250,000 clones, 64% appearing once. Sequenced here: CD4+ T cells sorted from blood, sampled at week 4, from a patient treated with tofacitinib. Receptors originate from a human donor with alopecia areata. Both conserved end residues are part of each CDR3. A D gene is named only where the DNA matches it firmly. Clone size is given for some rows only: seen once, a few or many times, or a class if the clone is expanded.

clone_size,d_call,v_call,cdr3_length,j_call,cdr3_nt,cdr3_aa
NA,TRBD1,TRBV29-1,11,TRBJ2-5,TGCAGCGTCACAGGGGATGCGACCCAGTACTTC,CSVTGDATQYF
NA,NA,TRBV5-1,13,TRBJ2-1,TGCGCCAGCATGAGGGACGCAGGGGATGAGCAGTTCTTC,CASMRDAGDEQFF
NA,TRBD1,TRBV7-8,15,TRBJ1-1,TGTGCCAGCAGCTTAGCGCGCACAGGGGGCGGAAAAGCTTTCTTT,CASSLARTGGGKAFF
NA,TRBD2,TRBV7-9,15,TRBJ2-7,TGTGCCAGCAGCGCCGGGGAGGGAACGGTCTACGAGCAGTACTTC,CASSAGEGTVYEQYF
NA,TRBD2,TRBV30,12,TRBJ2-1,TGTGCCTGGGAAGTGGGGGGGAATGAGCAGTTCTTC,CAWEVGGNEQFF
NA,NA,TRBV27,13,TRBJ1-5,TGTGCCAGCGATTCGGTTAACAATCAGCCCCAGCATTTT,CASDSVNNQPQHF
few,NA,TRBV7-8,14,TRBJ2-5,TGTGCCAGCAGCTTAGCGGGGAACCAAGAGACCCAGTACTTC,CASSLAGNQETQYF
NA,NA,TRBV29-1,12,TRBJ2-5,TGCAGCGCAGAAAGGACCGGAGAGACCCAGTACTTC,CSAERTGETQYF
NA,NA,TRBV18,15,TRBJ1-2,TGTGCCAGCTCACCACAGGAGACACCTAACTATGGCTACACCTTC,CASSPQETPNYGYTF
NA,NA,TRBV19,14,TRBJ1-1,TGTGCCACCCTGAGACAGGCGTCCTTCACTGAAGCTTTCTTT,CATLRQASFTEAFF